What follows describes a single T cell receptor (beta chain). This CDR3 is built from 17 residues. V was clipped by 0 bases and J by 2 bases; unmatched bases: 6. CDR1 is LGHNA and CDR2 is YSLEER in the germline V gene. This sample stems from a study of blood T cell repertoires in COVID-19. Libraries were prepared by immunoSEQ multiplex PCR; TCRdb keeps only in-frame clonotypes and omits some of them. Among some 300,000 clones listed, 90% to 95% were seen once. This rearrangement joins TRBV4-3 to TRBJ2-1; 8 nucleotides match TRBD2. Sequencing used PBMCs or T cells enriched from blood (not recorded which). The sequence came from a woman in her twenties or thirties who had been exposed to COVID-19. In DNA, the CDR3 is TGCGCCAGCAGCCAAGACACCCGGGAGGGGGCCTACAATGAGCAGTTCTTC. Translated: CASSQDTREGAYNEQFF.